The 19 T cell receptor beta chains listed next were all sequenced from one sample in a study of T cell repertoires in cytomegalovirus infection. TCRdb re-analysed the reads in MiXCR, keeping a single row per CDR3 protein. The sample holds approximately 110,000 distinct CDR3 sequences, roughly 32% seen once. These receptors lack a known antigen. The sample in question was CD8+ T cells from cultured PBMCs, obtained from culture after CMV antigen stimulation. The receptors shown here come from a human donor in good health (CMV status not recorded). Some clones in this sample may be carry-over from other donors' samples.

The V and J genes are TRBV28 and TRBJ2-7; 7 bases fit TRBD1. V shed 8 bases, J shed 0 bases, and the junction held 13 bases outside the gene matches. Germline CDR1 MDHEN, CDR2 SYDVKM. The CDR3 is made up of 16 amino acids. CDR3 loop: CASSLSGQISSYEQYF. The CDR3 DNA follows: TGTGCCAGCTCTTTATCGGGACAGATAAGCTCCTACGAGCAGTACTTC.

V and J are TRBV12-3 or TRBV12-4 and TRBJ2-1, with a possible D match to TRBD1 (7 bases). V lost 5 bases and J 7 bases, leaving 18 bases between the germline ends. This CDR3 has 15 residues. This chain's CDR3 is CASSGGTVARNEQFF. CDR3 coding DNA: TGTGCCAGCAGTGGGGGGACAGTAGCAAGGAATGAGCAGTTCTTC.

The chain has TRBV2 and TRBJ2-6; no clear D. The V gene's germline CDR1 is SNHLY and CDR2 FYNNEI. The CDR3 is made up of 13 amino acids. V was trimmed by 9 bases and J by 1 base, leaving 7 bases between them. The CDR3 loop reads CARTDSGANVLTF. The CDR3 nucleotides read TGTGCCAGGACGGATTCTGGGGCCAACGTCCTGACTTTC.

Regarding this clonotype: At one boundary the junction diverges from the germline segment, which might be a read error. This rearrangement joins TRBV6-5 to TRBJ1-4; TRBD1 agrees at 7 bases. The V gene's germline CDR1 is MNHEY and CDR2 SVGAGI. The CDR3 loop spans 15 amino acids. The CDR3 coding sequence is TGTGCCAGCAGCAGGGGGGGTGCAACTAATGAAAAACCGTTTTTT. Protein sequence: CASSRGGATNEKPFF.

This clonotype was seen many times. V gene TRBV7-2 combines with J gene TRBJ1-1, with D maybe TRBD1 (5 bases). The CDR3 covers 16 residues. Trimming took off 4 bases at V and 4 bases at J, with 19 bases between the two ends. In germline, CDR1 is SGHTA, CDR2 FQGNSA. CDR3 residues: CASSWDPPGLGTEAFF. The CDR3 nucleotides read TGTGCCAGCAGCTGGGATCCACCAGGGCTAGGCACTGAAGCTTTCTTT.

There are a few counts of this clonotype. V gene TRBV29-1 combines with J gene TRBJ1-1, with D possibly TRBD1 on 5 matching bases. Trimming took off 1 base at V and 1 base at J, with 13 bases between the two ends. This CDR3 has 15 amino acids. The V gene's germline CDR1 is SQVTM and CDR2 ANQGSEA. The CDR3 spells CSVEGAGWSNTEAFF. CDR3 sequence (DNA): TGCAGCGTTGAAGGGGCAGGGTGGTCGAACACTGAAGCTTTCTTT. Combining the CDR3 with reference TRBV29-1 and TRBJ1-1 gives the whole variable domain SAVISQKPSRDICQRGTSLTIQCQVDSQVTMMFWYRQQPGQSLTLIATANQGSEATYESGFVIDKFPISRPNLTFSTLTVSNMSPEDSSIYLCSVEGAGWSNTEAFFGQGTRLTVV.

This clonotype was counted a few times. The chain recombines TRBV7-6 with TRBJ2-7; the D gene is possibly TRBD1 (6 bases). The CDR3 length is 14 residues. V gave up 2 bases and J gave up 1 base, with 9 bases separating them. Germline CDR1 and CDR2: SGHVS and FNYEAQ. CDR3 in amino acids: CASSLLGASYEQYF. CDR3 coding DNA: TGTGCCAGCAGCTTATTGGGGGCTTCCTACGAGCAGTACTTC.

The chain links TRBV28 to TRBJ1-2; TRBD1 is a possible D gene (5 bases). V dropped 3 bases and J dropped 8 bases, with 10 bases sitting between them. Germline V lookup: CDR1 MDHEN, CDR2 SYDVKM. The CDR3 is 12 residues long. The CDR3 loop is CASSFPGAGYTF. DNA for the CDR3: TGTGCCAGCAGTTTCCCCGGGGCGGGCTACACCTTC.

The V call is TRBV5-1, the J call TRBJ1-1; 8 nucleotides align to TRBD1. Trimming removed 6 bases from V and 3 bases from J; junction bases left unmatched: 7. Germline V gene lookup returns CDR1 SGHRS and CDR2 YFSETQ. CDR3 length equals 14 residues. Here the CDR3 DNA reads TGCGCCAGCACCCCCTCGACAGGGGACACTGAAGCTTTCTTT. Protein sequence: CASTPSTGDTEAFF.

This clonotype was seen many times. The V gene is TRBV11-2, the J gene TRBJ2-7, with 7 bases matching TRBD1. Germline lookup yields CDR1 SGHAT and CDR2 FQNNGV. J was trimmed by 3 bases and V by 7 bases; bases with no gene match: 3. The CDR3 spans 12 residues. The CDR3 protein is CASTGDSYEQYF. CDR3 nucleotide sequence: TGTGCCAGCACCGGGGACAGCTACGAGCAGTACTTC.

Only a few counts were recorded for this clonotype. The chain's CDR3 is CASSLRGGEQYF. DNA of the CDR3: TGTGCCAGCAGCTTAAGGGGCGGAGAGCAGTACTTC. The rearrangement joins TRBV7-6 to TRBJ2-7; TRBD1 is a possible D gene (5 bases). Looked up from germline, CDR1 is SGHVS and CDR2 is FNYEAQ. Trimming removed 2 bases from V and 7 bases from J, with 9 bases in between. The CDR3 length is 12 residues.

In its sample, this clonotype was seen many times. This CDR3 is CASNPTLGYNEQFF. The CDR3 DNA follows: TGTGCCAGCAACCCCACTCTCGGGTACAATGAGCAGTTCTTC. This chain connects TRBV7-2 to TRBJ2-1; D gene ambiguous. Trimming took 7 bases from V and 4 from J, leaving 14 bases between them. CDR3 size: 14 residues. Germline assignment: CDR1 SGHTA and CDR2 FQGNSA.

Many counts were recorded for this clonotype. This chain connects TRBV4-1 to TRBJ2-1, with D hard to call. The CDR3 has 15 residues. Germline lookup yields CDR1 MGHRA and CDR2 YSYEKL. The ends were cut back, 3 bases at V and 2 bases at J, with 11 bases in the middle. The CDR3 DNA follows: TGCGCCAGCAGCCAGGCTCATTCTCCCTACAATGAGCAGTTCTTC. Its translation: CASSQAHSPYNEQFF.

The chain employs TRBV29-1 and TRBJ1-4; the D gene is possibly TRBD1 (5 bases). This CDR3 comprises 13 residues. V was trimmed by 6 bases and J by 5 bases, leaving 13 bases between them. CDR1 and CDR2 (germline): SQVTM, ANQGSEA. CDR3 sequence reads: CSVSAGLNEKLFF. The CDR3 DNA follows: TGCAGCGTCAGTGCGGGACTAAATGAAAAACTGTTTTTT.

This clonotype was observed at least ten times. The CDR3: CASSFGGQPQHF. DNA of the CDR3: TGTGCCAGCAGTTTTGGTGGTCAGCCCCAGCATTTT. The chain recombines TRBV27 with TRBJ1-5; the D is unclear. With 3 bases removed from V and 6 bases from J, the gap between germline ends came to 6 bases. This CDR3 is 12 amino acids long. Looked up from germline, CDR1 is MNHEY and CDR2 is SMNVEV (reference sequence).

This clonotype has a count of ten or more. CDR3 coding DNA: TGTGCCAGCAGTCCGGGAGGGTCCGGGGAGCTGTTTTTT. It specifies CASSPGGSGELFF. The chain joins TRBV6-1 to TRBJ2-2; 8 nucleotides match TRBD2. Trimming cost V 5 bases and J 6 bases; bases outside gene matches: 2. Per germline, CDR1 MNHNS and CDR2 SASEGT. This CDR3 has 13 amino acids.

Only a few counts were recorded for this clonotype. This chain links TRBV7-9 with TRBJ2-5; D possibly corresponds to TRBD2 (7 bases). This CDR3 is built from 15 residues. Germline V gives CDR1 SEHNR, CDR2 FQNEAQ (reference sequence). Trimming cost V 5 bases and J 4 bases, with 17 bases left between them. The CDR3 DNA is TGTGCCAGCAGCCCCATGGGGGGGGGGCGAGAGACCCAGTACTTC. The encoded protein is CASSPMGGGRETQYF.

This clonotype was detected a few times. The rearrangement joins TRBV4-1 to TRBJ2-1; tentatively, D is TRBD2 (6 bases). V shed 0 bases and J shed 3 bases, with 9 bases lying between them. The CDR3 has 15 amino acids. CDR1 and CDR2 (germline): MGHRA, YSYEKL. CDR3 loop: CASSQEPSDYNEQFF. CDR3 bases: TGCGCCAGCAGCCAAGAGCCTAGCGACTACAATGAGCAGTTCTTC.

This clonotype was seen only once. V gene TRBV12-3 or TRBV12-4 combines with J gene TRBJ2-5, with D possibly matching TRBD1 (6 bases). This CDR3 is 17 amino acids long. V lost 1 base and J 1 base, leaving 16 bases between the germline ends. The CDR3 region is CASSLVFQGLLQETQYF. The CDR3 region has the DNA TGTGCCAGCAGTTTAGTATTCCAGGGGCTCCTCCAAGAGACCCAGTACTTC.